One sample yielded the 10 T cell receptor beta chains listed below, sequenced in a study of OX40 agonist ivuxolimab in advanced cancers. Sequenced by immunoSEQ multiplex PCR; TCRdb stores in-frame clones only, minus some. The sample consists of under 8,500 clones, around 79% of them appearing once. The material sequenced was CD4+ or CD8+ T cells sorted from blood, taken in a trial of the OX40 agonist ivuxolimab. The receptor set was obtained from an adult with an advanced solid tumor such as melanoma, head and neck, liver or kidney cancer.

This clone was seen only once. This sequence joins TRBV2 and TRBJ1-4, with 10 nucleotides matching TRBD1. Germline values: CDR1 SNHLY, CDR2 FYNNEI. The J segment lost 8 bases and the V segment lost 11 bases, leaving 5 bases of the junction unmatched. CDR3 length: 12 amino acids. In nucleotides, the CDR3 is TGTGCCGCAGCGACAGGGGGCGAAAAACTGTTTTTT. It yields the protein CAAATGGEKLFF.

The rearrangement joins TRBV4-1 to TRBJ2-7; either TRBD1 or TRBD2 may supply D (5 bases each). Per germline, CDR1 MGHRA and CDR2 YSYEKL. CDR3 size: 14 residues. The germline V and J ends were trimmed by 0 bases and 3 bases, with 9 bases remaining between them. The CDR3 nucleotides are TGCGCCAGCAGCCAAGACAGGGAGTACTACGAGCAGTACTTC. It translates to CASSQDREYYEQYF.

The rearrangement uses TRBV4-1 and TRBJ2-7; 7 bases agree with TRBD1. CDR1 and CDR2 (germline): MGHRA, YSYEKL. The CDR3 length is 14 residues. The trim removed 4 bases at V and 1 base at J, leaving 4 bases unmatched. The CDR3 loop is CASSLPGGSYEQYF. CDR3 bases: TGCGCCAGCAGCCTTCCAGGGGGTTCCTACGAGCAGTACTTC.

J is TRBJ2-1 and V is TRBV7-9; 8 bases match TRBD2. This CDR3 region has 17 residues. Germline CDR1 is SEHNR and CDR2 is FQNEAQ (reference sequence). The V gene end was trimmed by 4 bases and the J gene end by 0 bases; junction bases not matched to a gene: 8. For the CDR3, the DNA is TGTGCCAGCAGCTATGGACTAGCCCTTAGCTCCTACAATGAGCAGTTCTTC. This sequence encodes CASSYGLALSSYNEQFF.

This clone has just a few counts. V gene TRBV9 combines with J gene TRBJ1-1; no reliable D call. CDR3 size: 12 residues. CDR1 is SGDLS, CDR2 YYNGEE, per germline. Between the trimmed V and J ends, which lost 3 bases and 1 base, there was a span of 4 bases. CDR3 DNA: TGTGCCAGCAGCGCGGGGAACACTGAAGCTTTCTTT. This translates into CASSAGNTEAFF.

V and J are TRBV14 and TRBJ2-1; a weak D match, TRBD1 (6 bases). Trimming took off 1 base at V and 8 bases at J, with 9 bases between the two ends. Germline lookup yields CDR1 SGHDN and CDR2 FVKESK. The CDR3 totals 13 residues. CDR3: CASSQAQGDEQFF. DNA of the CDR3: TGTGCCAGCAGCCAAGCACAGGGCGATGAGCAGTTCTTC. Combining the CDR3 with reference TRBV14 and TRBJ2-1 gives the whole variable domain EAGVTQFPSHSVIEKGQTVTLRCDPISGHDNLYWYRRVMGKEIKFLLHFVKESKQDESGMPNNRFLAERTGGTYSTLKVQPAELEDSGVYFCASSQAQGDEQFFGPGTRLTVL.

This clone was counted only a few times. V gene TRBV28 combines with J gene TRBJ2-3, with D unclear. V was trimmed by 5 bases and J by 0 bases, leaving 9 bases between them. The CDR3 sequence is 14 residues long. The germline V gene encodes CDR1 MDHEN and CDR2 SYDVKM. The CDR3 DNA sequence: TGTGCCAGCAGTCCGAGCCGCAGCACAGATACGCAGTATTTT. It translates to CASSPSRSTDTQYF.

This chain joins TRBV6-1 and TRBJ1-2, with D possibly being TRBD1 (5 bases). Germline V gene sequence: CDR1 MNHNS, CDR2 SASEGT. The CDR3 contains 13 residues. V was pared by 6 bases and J by 6 bases, with 14 bases between. The CDR3 nucleotides read TGTGCCAGCAGGGGGACCCTAGGGGATGGCTACACCTTC. Residues: CASRGTLGDGYTF.

The genes are TRBV2 and TRBJ2-2, with D maybe TRBD2 (5 bases). This CDR3 is 18 amino acids long. The V gene's germline CDR1 is SNHLY and CDR2 FYNNEI. The V end was cut by 8 bases, the J end by 0 bases, with 22 bases between. The CDR3 bases are TGTGCCAGCTCAAAAGCTGGGCGGGCGAGCACGAACACCGGGGAGCTGTTTTTT. It yields the protein CASSKAGRASTNTGELFF. Full variable domain (outside the CDR3, taken from reference TRBV2 and TRBJ2-2): EPEVTQTPSHQVTQMGQEVILRCVPISNHLYFYWYRQILGQKVEFLVSFYNNEISEKSEIFDDQFSVERPDGSNFTLKIRSTKLEDSAMYFCASSKAGRASTNTGELFFGEGSRLTVL.

J is TRBJ2-7 and V is TRBV7-8, with a weak D call TRBD1 (5 bases). CDR3 length equals 14 residues. Germline V gene sequence: CDR1 SGHVS, CDR2 FQNEAQ. Deletions cut 4 bases from V and 1 base from J, with 11 bases between. Here the CDR3 DNA reads TGTGCCAGCAGCTCCCGACAGAATTCCTACGAGCAGTACTTC. It codes for CASSSRQNSYEQYF.